One sample yielded the 9 T cell receptor beta chains listed below, sequenced in a study of shared clonotypes between healthy human individuals. Naive CD8 cells comprised CD45RO-negative, CCR7-positively selected cells, excluding terminally differentiated effector memory CD45RA+ cells. Some clones are missing from TCRdb's copy, which holds only in-frame ones; the method was immunoSEQ multiplex PCR. Of approximately 840,000 clones in the sample, around 96% are singletons; the top ten hold 0.2% to 0.25%. Source material: naive CD8+ T cells sorted from blood. The origin of the receptors is a man aged 25-45 years in good health.

V is TRBV19 and J is TRBJ1-1; D remains ambiguous. Germline CDR1 LNHDA, CDR2 SQIVND (reference sequence). Trimming stripped 4 bases from V and 1 base from J, with 13 bases between. This CDR3 comprises 15 residues. CDR3 protein: CASSTWRAKNTEAFF. In nucleotides, the CDR3 is TGTGCCAGTAGTACCTGGAGAGCTAAGAACACTGAAGCTTTCTTT.

V is TRBV2 and J is TRBJ2-2; D gene uncertain. There are 15 residues in the CDR3. The germline gives CDR1 SNHLY, CDR2 FYNNEI. Trimming left V 6 bases short and J 4 bases short, with 15 bases between. The DNA of the CDR3 is TGTGCCAGCAGAGAACCGCTAGGTCCCACCGGGGAGCTGTTTTTT. This sequence encodes CASREPLGPTGELFF.

The chain couples TRBV28 to TRBJ2-1, with 8 bases fitting TRBD1. This CDR3 is built from 13 residues. The V and J ends lost 3 bases and 8 bases, in that order; junction bases with no gene match: 3. The germline V gene encodes CDR1 MDHEN and CDR2 SYDVKM. DNA for the CDR3: TGTGCCAGCAGTTTTGCAGGGGGCGATGAGCAGTTCTTC. This gives the protein CASSFAGGDEQFF. The whole variable domain, remainder taken from reference TRBV28 and TRBJ2-1, is DVKVTQSSRYLVKRTGEKVFLECVQDMDHENMFWYRQDPGLGLRLIYFSYDVKMKEKGDIPEGYSVSREKKERFSLILESASTNQTSMYLCASSFAGGDEQFFGPGTRLTVL.

This chain connects TRBV6-5 to TRBJ1-2, with TRBD1 matching 8 bases. Germline trimming cut 5 bases from V and 7 bases from J; bases unmatched to any gene: 6. The germline CDR1 and CDR2 sequences are MNHEY and SVGAGI. The CDR3 contains 13 residues. The CDR3 region is CASSNGQGLGYTF. DNA of the CDR3: TGTGCCAGCAGTAATGGACAGGGTCTTGGCTACACCTTC.

The chain's CDR3 is CASSLGWNEKLFF. The CDR3 DNA is TGTGCCAGCAGCTTGGGATGGAATGAAAAACTGTTTTTT. The chain combines TRBV5-5 with TRBJ1-4, with D unclear. V dropped 0 bases and J dropped 5 bases, with 5 bases sitting between them. The germline V gene encodes CDR1 SGHKS and CDR2 YYEKEE (reference sequence). This CDR3 contains 13 residues.

CDR3 residues: CASSRTGFQETQYF. The DNA for the CDR3 is TGTGCCAGTAGTAGGACAGGTTTCCAAGAGACCCAGTACTTC. V is TRBV19 and J is TRBJ2-5, with 7 bases identical to TRBD1. With 4 bases clipped from V and 1 base from J, the junction kept 3 bases outside the gene matches. This CDR3 contains 14 residues. CDR1 is LNHDA, CDR2 SQIVND, per germline (reference sequence).

This clone was detected once. This chain uses TRBV1 with TRBJ2-3; TRBD2, as called in the table, went unchecked against the DNA. TRBV1 is shown as a pseudogene. This CDR3 contains 15 residues. The CDR3 spells CTSSLSGLNPDTQYF. The CDR3 bases are TGCACCAGCAGCTTAAGCGGGCTAAACCCAGATACGCAGTATTTT.

The count of this clone is one. The chain uses TRBV21-1 and TRBJ1-4. TRBV21-1 is noted as a pseudogene. This CDR3 contains 11 residues. The CDR3 here is CASSKDEKLFF. The CDR3 nucleotides read TGTGCCAGCAGCAAAGATGAAAAACTGTTTTTT.

The rearrangement uses TRBV4-3 and TRBJ2-7; the D gene could be TRBD1 or TRBD2 (5 bases each). The V gene's germline CDR1 is LGHNA and CDR2 YSLEER. The CDR3 sequence is 15 residues long. Trimming removed 0 bases from V and 4 bases from J, with 13 bases in between. The CDR3 loop is CASSQDRDVWYEQYF. The CDR3 coding sequence is TGCGCCAGCAGCCAAGATAGGGACGTCTGGTACGAGCAGTACTTC.